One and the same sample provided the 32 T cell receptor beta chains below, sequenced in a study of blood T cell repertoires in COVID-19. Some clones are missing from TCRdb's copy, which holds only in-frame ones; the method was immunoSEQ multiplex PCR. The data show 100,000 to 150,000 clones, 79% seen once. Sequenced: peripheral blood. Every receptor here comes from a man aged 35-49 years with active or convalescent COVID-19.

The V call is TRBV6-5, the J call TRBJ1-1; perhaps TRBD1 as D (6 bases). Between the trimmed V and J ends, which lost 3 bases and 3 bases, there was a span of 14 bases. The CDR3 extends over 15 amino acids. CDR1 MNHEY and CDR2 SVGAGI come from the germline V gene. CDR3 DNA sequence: TGTGCCAGCAGTTATTCATGGGAGGGGGACACTGAAGCTTTCTTT. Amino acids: CASSYSWEGDTEAFF.

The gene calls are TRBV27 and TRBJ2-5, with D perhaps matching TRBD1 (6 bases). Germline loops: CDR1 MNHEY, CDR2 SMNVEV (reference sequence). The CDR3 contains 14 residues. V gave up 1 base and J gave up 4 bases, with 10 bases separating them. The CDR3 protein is CASSLLGAGETQYF. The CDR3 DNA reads TGTGCCAGCAGTTTATTGGGGGCCGGAGAGACCCAGTACTTC.

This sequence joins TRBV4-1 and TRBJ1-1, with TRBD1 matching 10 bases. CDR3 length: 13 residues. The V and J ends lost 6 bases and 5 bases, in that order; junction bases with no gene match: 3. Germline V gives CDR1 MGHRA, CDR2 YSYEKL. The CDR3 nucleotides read TGCGCCAGCAGAGGGACAGGGGCTACTGAAGCTTTCTTT. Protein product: CASRGTGATEAFF.

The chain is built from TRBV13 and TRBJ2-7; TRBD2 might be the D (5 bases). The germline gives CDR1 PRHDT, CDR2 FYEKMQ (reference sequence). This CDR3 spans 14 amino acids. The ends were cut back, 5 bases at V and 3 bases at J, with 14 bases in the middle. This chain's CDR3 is CASSKAAWNYEQYF. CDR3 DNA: TGTGCCAGCAGCAAAGCGGCCTGGAACTACGAGCAGTACTTC.

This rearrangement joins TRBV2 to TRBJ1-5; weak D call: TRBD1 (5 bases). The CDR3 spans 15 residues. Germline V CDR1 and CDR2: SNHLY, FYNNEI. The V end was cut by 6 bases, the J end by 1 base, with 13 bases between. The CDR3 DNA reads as TGTGCCAGCAGGAAAGGGGATGTGAGCAATCAGCCCCAGCATTTT. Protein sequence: CASRKGDVSNQPQHF.

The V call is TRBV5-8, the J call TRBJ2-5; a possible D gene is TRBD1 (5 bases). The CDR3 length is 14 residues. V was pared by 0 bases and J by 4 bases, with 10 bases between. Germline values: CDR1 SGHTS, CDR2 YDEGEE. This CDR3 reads CASSLEGVGETQYF. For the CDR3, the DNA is TGTGCCAGCAGCTTGGAAGGGGTGGGAGAGACCCAGTACTTC.

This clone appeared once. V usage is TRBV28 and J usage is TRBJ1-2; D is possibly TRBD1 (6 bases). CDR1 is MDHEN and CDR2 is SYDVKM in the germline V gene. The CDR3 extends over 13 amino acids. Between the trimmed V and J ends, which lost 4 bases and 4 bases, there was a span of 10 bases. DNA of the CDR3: TGTGCCAGCAGTTCGACAGGCTTCTATGGCTACACCTTC. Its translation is CASSSTGFYGYTF.

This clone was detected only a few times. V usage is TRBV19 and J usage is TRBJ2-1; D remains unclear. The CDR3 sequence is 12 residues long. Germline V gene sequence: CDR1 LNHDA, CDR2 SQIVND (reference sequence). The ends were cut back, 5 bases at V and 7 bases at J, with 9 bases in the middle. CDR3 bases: TGTGCCAGTAGTCCCTCCCGGAATGAGCAGTTCTTC. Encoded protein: CASSPSRNEQFF.

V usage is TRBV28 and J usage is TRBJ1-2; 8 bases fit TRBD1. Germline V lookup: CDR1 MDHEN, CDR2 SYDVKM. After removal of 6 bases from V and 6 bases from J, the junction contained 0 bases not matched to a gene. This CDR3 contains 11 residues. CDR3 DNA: TGTGCCAGCAGGACAGGGGATGGCTACACCTTC. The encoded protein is CASRTGDGYTF.

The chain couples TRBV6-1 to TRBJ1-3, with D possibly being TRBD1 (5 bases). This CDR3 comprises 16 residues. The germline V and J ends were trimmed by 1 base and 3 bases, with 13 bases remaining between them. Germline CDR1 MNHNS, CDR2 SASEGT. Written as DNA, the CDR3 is TGTGCCAGCAGTGAAGAGAGGAACAGGCTTGGAAACACCATATATTTT. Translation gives CASSEERNRLGNTIYF.

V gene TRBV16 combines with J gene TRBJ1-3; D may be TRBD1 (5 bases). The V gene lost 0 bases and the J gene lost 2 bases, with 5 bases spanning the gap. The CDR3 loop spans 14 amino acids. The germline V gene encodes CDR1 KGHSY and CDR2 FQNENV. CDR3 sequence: CASSQSRAGNTIYF. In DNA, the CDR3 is TGTGCCAGCAGCCAATCCAGGGCTGGAAACACCATATATTTT.

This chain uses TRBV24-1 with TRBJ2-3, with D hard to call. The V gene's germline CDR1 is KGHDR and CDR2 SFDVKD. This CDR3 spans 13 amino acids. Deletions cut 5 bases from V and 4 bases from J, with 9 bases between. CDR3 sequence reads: CATSVPGADTQYF. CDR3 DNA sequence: TGTGCCACCAGTGTCCCTGGAGCAGATACGCAGTATTTT.

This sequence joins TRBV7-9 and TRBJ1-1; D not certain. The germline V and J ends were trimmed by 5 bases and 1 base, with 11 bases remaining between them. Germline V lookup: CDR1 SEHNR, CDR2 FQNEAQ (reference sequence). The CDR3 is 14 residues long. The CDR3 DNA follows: TGTGCCAGCAGCGAGAGGGAAGGGAACACTGAAGCTTTCTTT. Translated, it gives CASSEREGNTEAFF.

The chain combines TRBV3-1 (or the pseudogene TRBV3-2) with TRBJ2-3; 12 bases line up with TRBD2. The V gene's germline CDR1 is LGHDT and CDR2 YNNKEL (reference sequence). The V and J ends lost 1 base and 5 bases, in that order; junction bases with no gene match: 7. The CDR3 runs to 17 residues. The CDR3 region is CASSQGLAGGLRDTQYF. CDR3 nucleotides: TGTGCCAGCAGCCAAGGGCTAGCGGGGGGGCTGCGAGATACGCAGTATTTT.

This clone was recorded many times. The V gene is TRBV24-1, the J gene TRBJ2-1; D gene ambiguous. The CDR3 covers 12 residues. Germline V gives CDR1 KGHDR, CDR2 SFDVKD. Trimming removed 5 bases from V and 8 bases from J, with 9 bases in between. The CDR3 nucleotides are TGTGCCACCAGTGGTCTAGGCGATGAGCAGTTCTTC. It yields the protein CATSGLGDEQFF.

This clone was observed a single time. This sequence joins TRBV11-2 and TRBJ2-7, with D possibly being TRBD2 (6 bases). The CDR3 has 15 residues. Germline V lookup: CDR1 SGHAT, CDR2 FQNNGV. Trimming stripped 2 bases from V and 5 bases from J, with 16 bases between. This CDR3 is CASSLNWRGVHEQYF. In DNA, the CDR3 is TGTGCCAGCAGCTTAAACTGGCGGGGCGTCCACGAGCAGTACTTC.

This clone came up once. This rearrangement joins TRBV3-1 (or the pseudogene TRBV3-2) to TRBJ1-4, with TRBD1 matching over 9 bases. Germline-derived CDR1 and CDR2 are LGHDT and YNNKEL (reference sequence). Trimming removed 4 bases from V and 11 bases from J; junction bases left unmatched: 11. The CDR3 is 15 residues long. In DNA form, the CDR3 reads TGTGCCAGCAGCCGGTCGGGGACAGGGCCGGGGAAACTGTTTTTT. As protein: CASSRSGTGPGKLFF.

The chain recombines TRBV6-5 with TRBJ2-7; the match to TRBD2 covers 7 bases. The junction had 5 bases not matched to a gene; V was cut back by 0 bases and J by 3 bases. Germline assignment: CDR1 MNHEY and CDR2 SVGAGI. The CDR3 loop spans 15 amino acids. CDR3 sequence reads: CASSYSSSGGYEQYF. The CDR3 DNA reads TGTGCCAGCAGTTACTCGAGTTCGGGGGGCTACGAGCAGTACTTC.

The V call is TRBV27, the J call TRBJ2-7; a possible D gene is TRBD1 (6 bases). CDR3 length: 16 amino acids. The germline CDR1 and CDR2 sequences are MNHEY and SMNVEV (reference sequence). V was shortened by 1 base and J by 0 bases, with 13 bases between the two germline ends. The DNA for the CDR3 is TGTGCCAGCAGTTTATTCGGGGACACGGGCTCCTACGAGCAGTACTTC. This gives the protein CASSLFGDTGSYEQYF.

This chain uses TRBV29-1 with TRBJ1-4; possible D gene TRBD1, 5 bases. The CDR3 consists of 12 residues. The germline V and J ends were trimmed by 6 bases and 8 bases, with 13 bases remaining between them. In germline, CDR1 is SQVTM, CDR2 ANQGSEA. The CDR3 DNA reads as TGCAGCGTGGGGGGGTTGAGGGAAAAACTGTTTTTT. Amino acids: CSVGGLREKLFF.

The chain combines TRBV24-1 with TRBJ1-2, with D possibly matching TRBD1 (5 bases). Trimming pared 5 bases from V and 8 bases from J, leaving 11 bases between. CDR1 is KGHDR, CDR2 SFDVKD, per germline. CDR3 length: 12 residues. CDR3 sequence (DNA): TGTGCCACCAGTGCCCGGGGGTTAGGCTACACCTTC. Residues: CATSARGLGYTF.

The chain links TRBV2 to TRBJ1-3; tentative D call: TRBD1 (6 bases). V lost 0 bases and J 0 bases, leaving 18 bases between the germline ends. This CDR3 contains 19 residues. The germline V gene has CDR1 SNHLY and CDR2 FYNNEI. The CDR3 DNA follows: TGTGCCAGCAGTGAAGCAAGCGGAGGGGGGGTCTCCTCTGGAAACACCATATATTTT. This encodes CASSEASGGGVSSGNTIYF.

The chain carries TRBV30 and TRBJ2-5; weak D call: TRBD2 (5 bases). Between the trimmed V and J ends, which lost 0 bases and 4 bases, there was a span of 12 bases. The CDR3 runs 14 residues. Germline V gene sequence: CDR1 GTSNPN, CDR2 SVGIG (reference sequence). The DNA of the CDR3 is TGTGCCTGGAGTGTAGGTCTAGCCGGAGAGACCCAGTACTTC. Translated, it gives CAWSVGLAGETQYF.

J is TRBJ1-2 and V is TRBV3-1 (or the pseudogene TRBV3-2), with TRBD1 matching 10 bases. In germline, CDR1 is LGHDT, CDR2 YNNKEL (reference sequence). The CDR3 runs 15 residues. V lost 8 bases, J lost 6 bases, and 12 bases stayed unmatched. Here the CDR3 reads CASSTARTGGHGYTF. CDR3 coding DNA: TGTGCCAGCTCCACTGCGAGGACAGGGGGGCATGGCTACACCTTC.

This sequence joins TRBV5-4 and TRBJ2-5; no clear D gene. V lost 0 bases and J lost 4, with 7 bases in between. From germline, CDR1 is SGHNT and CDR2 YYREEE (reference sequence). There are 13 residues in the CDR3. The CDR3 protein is CASSLGRLETQYF. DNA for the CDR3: TGTGCCAGCAGCTTGGGCAGGTTAGAGACCCAGTACTTC.

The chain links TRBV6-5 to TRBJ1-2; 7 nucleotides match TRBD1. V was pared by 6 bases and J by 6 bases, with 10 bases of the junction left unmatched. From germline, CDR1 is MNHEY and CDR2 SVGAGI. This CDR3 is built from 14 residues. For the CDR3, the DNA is TGTGCCAGCAGCTCGACAGGGTCCAACGATGGCTACACCTTC. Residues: CASSSTGSNDGYTF.

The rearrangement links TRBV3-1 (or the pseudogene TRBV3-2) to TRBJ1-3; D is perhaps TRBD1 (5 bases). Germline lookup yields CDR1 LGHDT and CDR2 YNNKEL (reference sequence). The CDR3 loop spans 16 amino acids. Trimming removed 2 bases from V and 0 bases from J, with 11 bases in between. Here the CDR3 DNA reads TGTGCCAGCAGCCAAAGACAGCATCTCTCTGGAAACACCATATATTTT. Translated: CASSQRQHLSGNTIYF.

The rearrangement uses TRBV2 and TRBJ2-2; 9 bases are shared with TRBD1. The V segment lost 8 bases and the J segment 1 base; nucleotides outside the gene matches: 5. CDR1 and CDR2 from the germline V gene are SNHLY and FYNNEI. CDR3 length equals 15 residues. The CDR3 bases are TGTGCCAGCGATCGGGGACAGGGGAACACCGGGGAGCTGTTTTTT. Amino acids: CASDRGQGNTGELFF.

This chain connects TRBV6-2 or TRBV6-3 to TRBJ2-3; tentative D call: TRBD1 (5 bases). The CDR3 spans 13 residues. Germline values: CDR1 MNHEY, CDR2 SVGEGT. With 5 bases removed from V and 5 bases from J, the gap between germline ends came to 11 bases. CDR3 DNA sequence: TGTGCCAGCAGTAGGGGCGGTAGAGATACGCAGTATTTT. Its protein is CASSRGGRDTQYF.

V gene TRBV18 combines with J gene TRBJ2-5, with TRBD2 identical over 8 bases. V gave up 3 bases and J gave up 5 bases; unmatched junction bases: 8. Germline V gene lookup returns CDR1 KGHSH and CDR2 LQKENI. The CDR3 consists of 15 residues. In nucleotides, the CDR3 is TGTGCCAGCTCACCCCCAGCGGGAGCGGTGGAGACCCAGTACTTC. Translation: CASSPPAGAVETQYF.

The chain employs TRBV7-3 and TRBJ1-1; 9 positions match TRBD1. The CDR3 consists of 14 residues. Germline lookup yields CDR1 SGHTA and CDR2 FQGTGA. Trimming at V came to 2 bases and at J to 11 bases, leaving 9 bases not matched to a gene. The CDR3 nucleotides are TGTGCCAGCAGCTTAGGGACAGGGAGTTCGGTGGCTTTCTTT. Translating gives CASSLGTGSSVAFF.

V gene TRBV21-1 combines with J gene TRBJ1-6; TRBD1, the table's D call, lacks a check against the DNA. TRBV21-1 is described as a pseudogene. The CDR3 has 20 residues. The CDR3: CASSPSTGTSVSSYNSPLHF. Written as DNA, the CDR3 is TGTGCCAGCAGCCCCTCGACAGGGACAAGTGTAAGCTCCTATAATTCACCCCTCCACTTT.